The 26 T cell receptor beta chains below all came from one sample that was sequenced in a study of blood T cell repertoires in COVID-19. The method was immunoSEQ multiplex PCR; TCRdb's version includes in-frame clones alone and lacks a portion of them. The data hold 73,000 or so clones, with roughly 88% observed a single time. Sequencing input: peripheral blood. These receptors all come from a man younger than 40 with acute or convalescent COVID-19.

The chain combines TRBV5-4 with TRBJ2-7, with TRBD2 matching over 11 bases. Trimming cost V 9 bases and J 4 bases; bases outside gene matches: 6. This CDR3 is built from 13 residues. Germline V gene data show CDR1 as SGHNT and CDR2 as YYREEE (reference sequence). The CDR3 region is CAMGGTSGYEQYF. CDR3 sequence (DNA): TGTGCCATGGGGGGGACTAGCGGTTACGAGCAGTACTTC.

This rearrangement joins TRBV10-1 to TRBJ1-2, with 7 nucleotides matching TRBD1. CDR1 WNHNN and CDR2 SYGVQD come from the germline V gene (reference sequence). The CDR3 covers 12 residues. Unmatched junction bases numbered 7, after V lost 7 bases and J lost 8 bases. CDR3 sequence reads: CASIHRGLGYTF. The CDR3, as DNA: TGCGCCAGCATACACAGGGGCCTAGGCTACACCTTC.

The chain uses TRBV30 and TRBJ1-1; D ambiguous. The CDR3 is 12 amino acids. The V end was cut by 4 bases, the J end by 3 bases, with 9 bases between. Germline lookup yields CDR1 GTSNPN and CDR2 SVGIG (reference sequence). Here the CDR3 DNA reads TGTGCCTGGAACCGGGAGCACACTGAAGCTTTCTTT. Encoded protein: CAWNREHTEAFF.

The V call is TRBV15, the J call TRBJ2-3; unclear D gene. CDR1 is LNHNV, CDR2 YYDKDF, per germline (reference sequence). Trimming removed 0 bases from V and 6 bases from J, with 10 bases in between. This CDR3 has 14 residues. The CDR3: CATSRDRSLDTQYF. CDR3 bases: TGTGCCACCAGCAGAGATCGGTCGCTGGATACGCAGTATTTT.

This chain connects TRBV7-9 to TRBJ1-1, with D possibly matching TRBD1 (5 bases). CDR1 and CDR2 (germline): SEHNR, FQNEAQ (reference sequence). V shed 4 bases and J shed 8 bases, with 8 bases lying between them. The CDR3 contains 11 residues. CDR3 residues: CASSSDREAFF. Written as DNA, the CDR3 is TGTGCCAGCAGCTCCGACAGAGAAGCTTTCTTT.

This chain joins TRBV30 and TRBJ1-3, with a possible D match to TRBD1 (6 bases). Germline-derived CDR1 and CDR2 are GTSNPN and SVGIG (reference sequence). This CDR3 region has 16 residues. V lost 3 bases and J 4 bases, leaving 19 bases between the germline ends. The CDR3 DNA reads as TGTGCCTGGAGCCTGCCGGGACAATTCAGCGGAAACACCATATATTTT. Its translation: CAWSLPGQFSGNTIYF.

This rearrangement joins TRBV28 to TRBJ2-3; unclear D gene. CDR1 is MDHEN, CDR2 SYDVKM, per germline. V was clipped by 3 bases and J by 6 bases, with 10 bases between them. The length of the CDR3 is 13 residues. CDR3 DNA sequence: TGTGCCAGCAGTTTTGAGTTACCGGATACGCAGTATTTT. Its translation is CASSFELPDTQYF.

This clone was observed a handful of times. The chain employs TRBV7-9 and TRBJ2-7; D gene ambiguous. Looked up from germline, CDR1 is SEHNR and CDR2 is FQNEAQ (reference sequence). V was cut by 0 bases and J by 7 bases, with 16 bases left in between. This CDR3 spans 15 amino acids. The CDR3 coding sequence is TGTGCCAGCAGCTTAGCGGCTCCGCCCGATGAAGAGCAGTACTTC. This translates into CASSLAAPPDEEQYF.

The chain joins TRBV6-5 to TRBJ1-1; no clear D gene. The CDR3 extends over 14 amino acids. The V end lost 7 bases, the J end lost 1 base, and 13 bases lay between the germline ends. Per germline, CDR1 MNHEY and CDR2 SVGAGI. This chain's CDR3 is CASTPWRRNTEAFF. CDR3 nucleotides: TGTGCCAGCACCCCCTGGAGGCGGAACACTGAAGCTTTCTTT.

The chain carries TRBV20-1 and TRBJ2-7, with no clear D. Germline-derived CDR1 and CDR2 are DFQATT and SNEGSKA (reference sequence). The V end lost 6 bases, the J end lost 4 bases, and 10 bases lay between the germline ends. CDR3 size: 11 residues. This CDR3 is CSAPTLYEQYF. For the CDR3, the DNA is TGCAGTGCGCCGACTTTATACGAGCAGTACTTC.

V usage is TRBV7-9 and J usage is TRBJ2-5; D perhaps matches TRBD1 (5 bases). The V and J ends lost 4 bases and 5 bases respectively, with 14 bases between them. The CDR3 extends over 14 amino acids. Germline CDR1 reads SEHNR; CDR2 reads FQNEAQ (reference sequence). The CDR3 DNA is TGTGCCAGCAGCTCCGCCGGGCCAGGGGAGACCCAGTACTTC. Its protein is CASSSAGPGETQYF.

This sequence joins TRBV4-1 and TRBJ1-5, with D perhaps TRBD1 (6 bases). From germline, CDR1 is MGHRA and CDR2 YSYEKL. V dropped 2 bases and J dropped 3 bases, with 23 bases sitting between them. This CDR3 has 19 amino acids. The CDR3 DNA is TGCGCCAGCAGCCAACCCTTGACAGGTTCTTTGCAAACCAATCAGCCCCAGCATTTT. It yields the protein CASSQPLTGSLQTNQPQHF.

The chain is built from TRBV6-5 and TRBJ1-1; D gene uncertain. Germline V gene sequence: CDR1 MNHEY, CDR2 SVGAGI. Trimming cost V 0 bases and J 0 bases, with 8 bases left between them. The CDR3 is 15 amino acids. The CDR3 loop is CASSYSWQVNTEAFF. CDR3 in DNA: TGTGCCAGCAGTTACTCGTGGCAGGTGAACACTGAAGCTTTCTTT.

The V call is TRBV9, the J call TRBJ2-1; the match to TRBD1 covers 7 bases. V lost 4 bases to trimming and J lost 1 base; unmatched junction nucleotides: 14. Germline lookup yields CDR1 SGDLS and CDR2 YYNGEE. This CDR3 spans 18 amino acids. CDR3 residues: CASSPKPPQGLSYNEQFF. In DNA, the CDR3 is TGTGCCAGCAGCCCTAAACCTCCACAGGGGCTTTCCTACAATGAGCAGTTCTTC.

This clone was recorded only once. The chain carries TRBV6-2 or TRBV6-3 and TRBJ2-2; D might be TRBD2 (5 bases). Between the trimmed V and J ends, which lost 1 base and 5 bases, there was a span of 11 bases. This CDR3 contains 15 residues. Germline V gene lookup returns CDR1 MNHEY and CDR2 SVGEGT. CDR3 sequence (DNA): TGTGCCAGCAGTTACTTGGCCAGGAGGACCGGGGAGCTGTTTTTT. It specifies CASSYLARRTGELFF.

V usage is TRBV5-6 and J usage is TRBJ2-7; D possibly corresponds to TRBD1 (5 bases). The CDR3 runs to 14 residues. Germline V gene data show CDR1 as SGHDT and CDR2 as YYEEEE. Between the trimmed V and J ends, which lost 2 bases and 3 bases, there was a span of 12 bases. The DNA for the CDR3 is TGTGCCAGCAGCTTTGAAGGGGAAATCTACGAGCAGTACTTC. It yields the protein CASSFEGEIYEQYF. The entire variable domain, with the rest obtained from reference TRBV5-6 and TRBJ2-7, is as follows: DAGVTQSPTHLIKTRGQQVTLRCSPKSGHDTVSWYQQALGQGPQFIFQYYEEEERQRGNFPDRFSGHQFPNYSSELNVNALLLGDSALYLCASSFEGEIYEQYFGPGTRLTVT.

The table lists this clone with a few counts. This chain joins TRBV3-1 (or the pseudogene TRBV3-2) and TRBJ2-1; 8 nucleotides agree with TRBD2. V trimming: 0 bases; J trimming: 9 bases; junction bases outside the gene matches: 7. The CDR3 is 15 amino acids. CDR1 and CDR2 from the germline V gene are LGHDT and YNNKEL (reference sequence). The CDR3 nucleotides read TGTGCCAGCAGCCAAGAGGGACTAGTAGTAGGTGAGCAGTTCTTC. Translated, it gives CASSQEGLVVGEQFF.

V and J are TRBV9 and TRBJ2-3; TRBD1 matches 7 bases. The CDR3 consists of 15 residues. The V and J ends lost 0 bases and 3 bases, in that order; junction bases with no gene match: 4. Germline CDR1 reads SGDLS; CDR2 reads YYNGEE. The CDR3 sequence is CASSVGDSKTDTQYF. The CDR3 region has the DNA TGTGCCAGCAGCGTAGGGGACAGTAAGACAGATACGCAGTATTTT.

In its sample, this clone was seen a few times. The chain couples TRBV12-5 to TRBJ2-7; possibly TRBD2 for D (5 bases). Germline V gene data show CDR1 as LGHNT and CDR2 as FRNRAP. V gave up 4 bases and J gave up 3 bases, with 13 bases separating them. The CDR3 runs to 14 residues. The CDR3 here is CASGYPSEDYEQYF. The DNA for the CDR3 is TGTGCTAGTGGTTACCCATCGGAGGACTACGAGCAGTACTTC.

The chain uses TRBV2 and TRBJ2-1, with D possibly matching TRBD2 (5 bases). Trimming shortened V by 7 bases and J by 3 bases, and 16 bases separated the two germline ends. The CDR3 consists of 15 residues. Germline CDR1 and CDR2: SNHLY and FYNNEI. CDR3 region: CASNAGSAHYNEQFF. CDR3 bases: TGTGCCAGCAACGCCGGTAGCGCACACTACAATGAGCAGTTCTTC.

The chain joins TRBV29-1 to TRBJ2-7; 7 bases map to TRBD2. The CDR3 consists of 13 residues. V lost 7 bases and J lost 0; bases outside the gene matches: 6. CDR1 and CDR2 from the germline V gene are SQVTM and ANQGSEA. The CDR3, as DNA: TGCAGCGCCCAAACTAGCGACTCCTACGAGCAGTACTTC. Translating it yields CSAQTSDSYEQYF.

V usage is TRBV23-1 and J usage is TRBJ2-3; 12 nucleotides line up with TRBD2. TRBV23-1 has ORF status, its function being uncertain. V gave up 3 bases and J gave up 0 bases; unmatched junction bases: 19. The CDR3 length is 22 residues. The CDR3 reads CASSHTPRVLAGGPGSTDTQYF. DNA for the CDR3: TGCGCCAGCAGTCATACCCCGCGGGTCCTAGCGGGAGGGCCAGGAAGCACAGATACGCAGTATTTT.

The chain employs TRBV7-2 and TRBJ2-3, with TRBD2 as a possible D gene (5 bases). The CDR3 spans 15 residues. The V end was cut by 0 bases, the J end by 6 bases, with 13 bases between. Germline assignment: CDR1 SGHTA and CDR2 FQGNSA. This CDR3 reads CASSLAGVAGDTQYF. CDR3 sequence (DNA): TGTGCCAGCAGCTTAGCGGGAGTGGCCGGGGATACGCAGTATTTT. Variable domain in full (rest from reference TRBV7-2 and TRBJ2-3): GAGVSQSPSNKVTEKGKDVELRCDPISGHTALYWYRQSLGQGLEFLIYFQGNSAPDKSGLPSDRFSAERTGGSVSTLTIQRTQQEDSAVYLCASSLAGVAGDTQYFGPGTRLTVL.

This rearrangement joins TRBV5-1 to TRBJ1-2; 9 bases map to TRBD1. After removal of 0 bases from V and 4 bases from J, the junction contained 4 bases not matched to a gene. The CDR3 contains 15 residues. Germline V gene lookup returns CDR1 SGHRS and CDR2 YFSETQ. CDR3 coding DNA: TGCGCCAGCAGCTTGGGACCGGGACAGGGCTATGGCTACACCTTC. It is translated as CASSLGPGQGYGYTF.

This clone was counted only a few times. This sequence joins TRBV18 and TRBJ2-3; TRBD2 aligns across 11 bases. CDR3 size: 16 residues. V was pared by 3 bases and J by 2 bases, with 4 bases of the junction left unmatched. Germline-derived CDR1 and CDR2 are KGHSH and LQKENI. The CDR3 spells CASSPQLAGATDTQYF. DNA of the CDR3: TGTGCCAGCTCACCCCAACTAGCGGGAGCCACAGATACGCAGTATTTT.

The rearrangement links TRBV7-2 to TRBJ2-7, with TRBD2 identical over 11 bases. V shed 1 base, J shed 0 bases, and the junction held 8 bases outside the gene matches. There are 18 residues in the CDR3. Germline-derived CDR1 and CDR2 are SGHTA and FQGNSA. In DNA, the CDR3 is TGTGCCAGCAGCTTAGGGGGTAGCGGGAGGGCCATCTCCTACGAGCAGTACTTC. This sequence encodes CASSLGGSGRAISYEQYF. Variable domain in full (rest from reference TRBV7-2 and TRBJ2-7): GAGVSQSPSNKVTEKGKDVELRCDPISGHTALYWYRQSLGQGLEFLIYFQGNSAPDKSGLPSDRFSAERTGGSVSTLTIQRTQQEDSAVYLCASSLGGSGRAISYEQYFGPGTRLTVT.